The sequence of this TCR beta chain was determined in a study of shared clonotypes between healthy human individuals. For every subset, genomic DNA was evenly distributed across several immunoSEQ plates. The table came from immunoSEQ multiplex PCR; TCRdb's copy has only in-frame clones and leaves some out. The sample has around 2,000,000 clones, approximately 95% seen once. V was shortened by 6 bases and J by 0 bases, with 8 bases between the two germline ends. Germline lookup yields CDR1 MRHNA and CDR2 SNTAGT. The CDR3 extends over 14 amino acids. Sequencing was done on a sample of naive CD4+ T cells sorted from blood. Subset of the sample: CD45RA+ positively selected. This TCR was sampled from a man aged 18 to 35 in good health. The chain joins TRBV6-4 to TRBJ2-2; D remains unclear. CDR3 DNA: TGTGCCAGCAGCCTCCTATCGAACACCGGGGAGCTGTTTTTT. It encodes CASSLLSNTGELFF.